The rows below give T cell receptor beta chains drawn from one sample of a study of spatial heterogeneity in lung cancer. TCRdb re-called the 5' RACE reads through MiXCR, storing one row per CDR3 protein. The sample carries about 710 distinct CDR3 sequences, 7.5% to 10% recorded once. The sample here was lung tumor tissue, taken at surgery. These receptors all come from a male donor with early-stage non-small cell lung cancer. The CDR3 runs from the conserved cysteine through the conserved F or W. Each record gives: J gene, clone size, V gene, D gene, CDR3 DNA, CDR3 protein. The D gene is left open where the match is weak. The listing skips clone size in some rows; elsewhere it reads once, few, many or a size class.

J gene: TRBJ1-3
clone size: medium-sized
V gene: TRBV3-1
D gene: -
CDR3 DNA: TGTGCCAGCAGCCAAGGGAGCTCTGGAAACACCATATATTTT
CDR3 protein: CASSQGSSGNTIYF

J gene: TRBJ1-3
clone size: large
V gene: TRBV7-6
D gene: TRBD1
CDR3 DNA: TGTGCCAGCAGCTCTCAACAGGGGTCTGGAAACACCATATATTTT
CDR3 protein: CASSSQQGSGNTIYF

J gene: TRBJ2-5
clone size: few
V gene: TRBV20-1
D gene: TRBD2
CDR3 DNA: TGCAGTGGAGAACCCGGGGGGGCGGAAGAGACCCAGTACTTC
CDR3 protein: CSGEPGGAEETQYF

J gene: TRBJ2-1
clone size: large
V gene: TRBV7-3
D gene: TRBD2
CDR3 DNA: TGTGCCAGCAGTTTTACCACCGGGACTAGGAGTAATGAGCAGTTCTTC
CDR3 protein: CASSFTTGTRSNEQFF

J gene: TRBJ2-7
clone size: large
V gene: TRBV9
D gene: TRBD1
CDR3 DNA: TGTGCCAGCAGCGGGGATTCGGGACAGGGGGAGGTCGAGCAGTACTTC
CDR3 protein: CASSGDSGQGEVEQYF

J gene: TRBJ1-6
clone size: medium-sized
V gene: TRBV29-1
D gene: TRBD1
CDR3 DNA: TGCAGCGTCAGACAGGGAGGTTCACCCCTCCACTTT
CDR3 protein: CSVRQGGSPLHF

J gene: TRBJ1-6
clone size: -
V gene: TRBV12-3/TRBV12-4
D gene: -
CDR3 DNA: TGTGCCAGCAGTTTTTCTGGGCGTGCAAATTCACCCCTCCACTTT
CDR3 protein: CASSFSGRANSPLHF

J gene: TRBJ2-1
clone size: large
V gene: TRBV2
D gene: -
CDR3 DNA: TGTGCCAGCAGTGAAGTCGGGGATGAGCAGTTCTTC
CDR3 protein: CASSEVGDEQFF

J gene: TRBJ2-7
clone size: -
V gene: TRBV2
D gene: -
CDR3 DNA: TGTGCCAGCAAAACTGGGGGGTTGGCGTCCTACGAGCAGTACTTC
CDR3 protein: CASKTGGLASYEQYF

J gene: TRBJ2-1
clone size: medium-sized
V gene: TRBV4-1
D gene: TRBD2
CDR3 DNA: TGCGCCAGCAGCCGAAGCGGGGAAAGGAATGAGCAGTTCTTC
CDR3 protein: CASSRSGERNEQFF

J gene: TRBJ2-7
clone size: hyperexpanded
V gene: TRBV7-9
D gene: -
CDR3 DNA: TGTGCCACCGGGTCCAACCAGGTCGAGCAGTACTTC
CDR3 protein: CATGSNQVEQYF

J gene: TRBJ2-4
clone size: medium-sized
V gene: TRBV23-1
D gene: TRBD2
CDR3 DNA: TGCGCCAGCAGTCATGTGGGGGGGAACATTCAGTACTTC
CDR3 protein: CASSHVGGNIQYF

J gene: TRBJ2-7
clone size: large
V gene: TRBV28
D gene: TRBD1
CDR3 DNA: TGTGCCAGCAGTCCCTACCGACAGGGGGGCTACGAGCAGTACTTC
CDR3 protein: CASSPYRQGGYEQYF

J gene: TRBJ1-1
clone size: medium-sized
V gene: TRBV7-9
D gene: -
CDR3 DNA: TGTGCCAGCAGCTTAGATCAGGGAACTGAAGCTTTCTTT
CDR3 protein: CASSLDQGTEAFF

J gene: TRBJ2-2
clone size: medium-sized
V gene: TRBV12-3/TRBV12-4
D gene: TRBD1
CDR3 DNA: TGTGCCAGCAGGCCGGGACAGGGGGTCACCGGGGAGCTGTTTTTT
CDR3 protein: CASRPGQGVTGELFF

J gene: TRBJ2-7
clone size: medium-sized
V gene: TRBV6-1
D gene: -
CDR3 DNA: TGTGCCAGCAGTCCCCCGCCCCCGAATTTTCGCGAGCAGTACTTC
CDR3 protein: CASSPPPPNFREQYF

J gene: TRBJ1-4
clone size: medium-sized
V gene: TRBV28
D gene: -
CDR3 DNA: TGTGCCAGCAAAGGGTCCCGACAGTCAACTAATGAAAAACTGTTTTTT
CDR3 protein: CASKGSRQSTNEKLFF

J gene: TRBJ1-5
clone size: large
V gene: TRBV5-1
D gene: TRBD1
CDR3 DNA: TGCGCCAGCAGCTCGGGGACAGGGGCTCTCAATCAGCCCCAGCATTTT
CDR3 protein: CASSSGTGALNQPQHF

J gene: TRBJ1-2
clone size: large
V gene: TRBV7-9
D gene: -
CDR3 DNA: TGTGCCAGCAGCTTAATGGGACGGGGGGAGCTGGATGGCTACACCTTC
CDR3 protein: CASSLMGRGELDGYTF

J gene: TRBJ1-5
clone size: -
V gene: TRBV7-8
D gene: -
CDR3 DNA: TGTGCCAGCAGCTTAGACGGCAGGAACTACAATCAGCCCCAGCATTTT
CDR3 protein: CASSLDGRNYNQPQHF

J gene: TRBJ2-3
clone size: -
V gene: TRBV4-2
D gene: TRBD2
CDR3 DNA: TGTGCCAGCAGCCAAACCCTCCTAGCGGGGGGGACCTCTGGCACAGATACGCAGTATTTT
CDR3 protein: CASSQTLLAGGTSGTDTQYF

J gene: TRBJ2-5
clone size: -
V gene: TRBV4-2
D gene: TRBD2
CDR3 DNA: TGTGCCAGCAGCCAAGACTACGGGGGGGAGACCCAGTACTTC
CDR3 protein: CASSQDYGGETQYF

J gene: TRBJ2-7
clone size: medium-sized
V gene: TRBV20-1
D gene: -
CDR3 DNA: TGCAGTGCTCAGCAGGGGTTTTCCTACGAGCAGTACTTC
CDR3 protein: CSAQQGFSYEQYF

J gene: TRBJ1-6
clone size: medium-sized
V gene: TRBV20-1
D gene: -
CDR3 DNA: TGCAGTGCTAGACGCCCGGGCAGCGGGGGTGATTCACCCCTCCACTTT
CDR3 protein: CSARRPGSGGDSPLHF

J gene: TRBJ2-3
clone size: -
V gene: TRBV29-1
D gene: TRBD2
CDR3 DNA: TGCAGCGTTGACTTAGCGGGTCCAGATACGCAGTATTTT
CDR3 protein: CSVDLAGPDTQYF

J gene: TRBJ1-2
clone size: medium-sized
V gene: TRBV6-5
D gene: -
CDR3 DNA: TGTGCCAGCAAAGTTAAGGACACCTACCGCTATGGCTACACCTTC
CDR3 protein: CASKVKDTYRYGYTF

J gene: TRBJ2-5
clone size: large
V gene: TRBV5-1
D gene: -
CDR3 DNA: TGCGCCAGCAGCTTGGGCTCCGGGGCCATGGGGCAAGAGACCCAGTACTTC
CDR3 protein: CASSLGSGAMGQETQYF

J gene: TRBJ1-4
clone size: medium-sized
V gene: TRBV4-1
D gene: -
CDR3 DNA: TGCGCCAGCAGCCAAGATAGGGTCAGAGTTTATAATGAAAAACTGTTTTTT
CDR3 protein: CASSQDRVRVYNEKLFF

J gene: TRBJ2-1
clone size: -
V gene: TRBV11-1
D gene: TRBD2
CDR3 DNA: TGTGCCAGCAGCTCTCCGGGACTAGCGGGGGGATCGGAGTTCTTC
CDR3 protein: CASSSPGLAGGSEFF

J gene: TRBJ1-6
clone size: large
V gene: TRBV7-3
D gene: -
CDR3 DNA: TGTGCCAGCAGTCAGGGGTATAATTCACCCCTCCACTTT
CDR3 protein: CASSQGYNSPLHF

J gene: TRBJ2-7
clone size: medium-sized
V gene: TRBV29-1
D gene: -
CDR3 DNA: TGCAGTGTCCGGGACGGGAATCGGTACGAGCAGTACTTC
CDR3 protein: CSVRDGNRYEQYF

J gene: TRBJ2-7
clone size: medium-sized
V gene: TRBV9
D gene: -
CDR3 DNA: TGTGCCAGCAGCGTAGGGCGGGCCCCCGGGTCGTGGGAGCAGTACTTC
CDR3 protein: CASSVGRAPGSWEQYF

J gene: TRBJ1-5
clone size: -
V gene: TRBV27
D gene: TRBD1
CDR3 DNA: TGTGCCAGCAGGCAAGACAGGGGAAATCAGCCCCAGCATTTT
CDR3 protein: CASRQDRGNQPQHF

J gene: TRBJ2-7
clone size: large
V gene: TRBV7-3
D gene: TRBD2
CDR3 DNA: TGTGCCAGCAGCTTAACCCCAGCGGGGGGGACCGAGCAGTACTTC
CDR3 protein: CASSLTPAGGTEQYF

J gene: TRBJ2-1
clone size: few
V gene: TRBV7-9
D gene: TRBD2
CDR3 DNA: TGTGCCAGCAGCTTAGGTAGGACTAGCGGTAGCTCCTACAATGAGCAGTTCTTC
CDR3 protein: CASSLGRTSGSSYNEQFF

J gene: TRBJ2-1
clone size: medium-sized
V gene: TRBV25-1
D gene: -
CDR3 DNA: TGTGCCAGCAGCCCCCCGGGGGTTATCCTCACTGAGCAGTTCTTC
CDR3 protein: CASSPPGVILTEQFF

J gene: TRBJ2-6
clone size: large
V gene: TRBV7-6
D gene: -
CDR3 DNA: TGTGCCAGCAGCTTGAGCTCTGGGGCCAACGTCCTGACTTTC
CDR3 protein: CASSLSSGANVLTF

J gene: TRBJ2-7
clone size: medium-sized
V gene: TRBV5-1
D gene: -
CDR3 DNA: TGCGCCAGCAGCTTCGATACAGGGAGAGTAGCCTACGAGCAGTACTTC
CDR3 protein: CASSFDTGRVAYEQYF

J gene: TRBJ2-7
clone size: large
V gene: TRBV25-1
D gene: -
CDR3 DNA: TGTGCCAGCAGTGTGCGGGGCCTTTACGAGCAGTACTTC
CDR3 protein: CASSVRGLYEQYF

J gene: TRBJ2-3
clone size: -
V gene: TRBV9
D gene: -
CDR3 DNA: TGTGCCAGCAGCGTAGTAGGCTCTGGGACAGATACGCAGTATTTT
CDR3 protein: CASSVVGSGTDTQYF

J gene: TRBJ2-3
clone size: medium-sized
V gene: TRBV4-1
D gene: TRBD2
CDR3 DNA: TGCGCCAGCAGCCAAGAGCCCCCTCCTAGCGGGGGGGCGAATACGCAGTATTTT
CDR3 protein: CASSQEPPPSGGANTQYF

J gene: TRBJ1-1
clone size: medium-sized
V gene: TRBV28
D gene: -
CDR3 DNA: TGTGCCAGCACCCCTCAGAGCCGAGGGGTTGGGGGGAACACTGAAGCTTTCTTT
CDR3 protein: CASTPQSRGVGGNTEAFF

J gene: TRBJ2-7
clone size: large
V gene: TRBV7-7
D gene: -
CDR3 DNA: TGTGCCAGCAGCTTAGCCCCCGGGGCCACCTACGAGCAGTACTTC
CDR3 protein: CASSLAPGATYEQYF

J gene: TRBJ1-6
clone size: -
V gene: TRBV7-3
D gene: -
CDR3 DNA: TGTGCCAGCAGCTTAACAATTAATTCACCCCTCCACTTT
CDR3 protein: CASSLTINSPLHF

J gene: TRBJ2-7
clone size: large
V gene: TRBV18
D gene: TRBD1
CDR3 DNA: TGTGCCAGCTCACCGAGGGACAGGCCAGGCGAGCAGTACTTC
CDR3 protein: CASSPRDRPGEQYF

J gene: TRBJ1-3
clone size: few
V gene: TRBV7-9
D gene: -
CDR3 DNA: TGTGCCAGCAGCTTAGAGTATCGGTCTGGAAACACCATATATTTT
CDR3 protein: CASSLEYRSGNTIYF

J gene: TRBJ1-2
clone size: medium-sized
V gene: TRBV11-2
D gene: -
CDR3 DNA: TGTGCCAGCAGCCAAATGGGGTCCTCTAGTGGCTACACCTTC
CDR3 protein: CASSQMGSSSGYTF

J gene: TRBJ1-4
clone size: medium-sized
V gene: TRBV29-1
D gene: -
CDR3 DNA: TGCAGCGCCTCCGAGGGGTCTGGTCCTAATGAAAAACTGTTTTTT
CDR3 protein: CSASEGSGPNEKLFF

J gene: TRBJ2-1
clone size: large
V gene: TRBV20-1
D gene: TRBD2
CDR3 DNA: TGCAGTGCTAGGATCGGGACTAGCGGGCCTATCTCCTACAATGAGCAGTTCTTC
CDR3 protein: CSARIGTSGPISYNEQFF

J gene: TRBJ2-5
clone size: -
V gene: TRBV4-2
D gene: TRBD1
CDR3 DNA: TGTGCCAGCAGCCAAGGGGGACAGGGGGCAGGAGAGACCCAGTACTTC
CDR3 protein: CASSQGGQGAGETQYF

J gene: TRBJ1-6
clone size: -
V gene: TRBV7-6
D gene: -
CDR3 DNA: TGTGCCAGCAGCTTAGCGGGGACGGCTAATTCACCCCTCCACTTT
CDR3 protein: CASSLAGTANSPLHF

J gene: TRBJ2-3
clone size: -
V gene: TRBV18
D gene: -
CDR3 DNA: TGTGCCAGCTCACCACCGGCCACAGATACGCAGTATTTT
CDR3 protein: CASSPPATDTQYF

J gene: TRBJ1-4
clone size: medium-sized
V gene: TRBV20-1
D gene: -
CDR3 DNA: TGCAGTGCTAGAGATAAGGAGGGAGCTAATGAAAAACTGTTTTTT
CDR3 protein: CSARDKEGANEKLFF

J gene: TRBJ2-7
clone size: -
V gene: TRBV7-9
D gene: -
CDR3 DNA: TGTGCCAGCAGCGCCCCCCGGACTGCAGCCTACGAGCAGTACTTC
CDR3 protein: CASSAPRTAAYEQYF

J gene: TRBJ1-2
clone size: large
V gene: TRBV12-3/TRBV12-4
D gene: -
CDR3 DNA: TGTGCCAGCAGTTTGGTCTCTAACTATGGCTACACCTTC
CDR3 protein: CASSLVSNYGYTF

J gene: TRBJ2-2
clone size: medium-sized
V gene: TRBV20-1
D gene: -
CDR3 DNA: TGCAGTGCTAGAGACCAGGGGACGGTGAACACCGGGGAGCTGTTTTTT
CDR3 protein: CSARDQGTVNTGELFF

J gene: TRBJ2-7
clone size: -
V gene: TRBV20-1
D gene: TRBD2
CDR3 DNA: TGCAGTGCTAGGGGACTAGCGGTTCACGAGCAGTACTTC
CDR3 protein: CSARGLAVHEQYF